This paragraph covers one T cell receptor beta chain sequence. These data are taken from a study of blood T cell repertoires in COVID-19. Study summary: Sites in the United States, Italy and Spain provided acute and convalescent COVID-19 samples. The cDNA or gDNA used as material had been derived from T cells, B-cell-depleted T cells, or PBMCs.

The CDR3 contains 14 residues. With 0 bases clipped from V and 6 bases from J, the junction kept 0 bases outside the gene matches. In germline, CDR1 is SGHRS, CDR2 YFSETQ. Original methodology: The assay estimated nucleated cells by amplifying reference gene primers. The data were produced by immunoSEQ multiplex PCR, yet TCRdb's version contains in-frame clones alone and is incomplete. V, J and clone size are taken as reported in that table, and D and trimming were inferred from the DNA itself. The repertoire includes approximately 220,000 clones, 84% of them detected once, and roughly 2.4% sits in the top ten.

The V and J genes are TRBV5-1 and TRBJ1-2; TRBD1 aligns across 12 bases. The sample consisted of peripheral blood. This clonotype originated in a woman aged 60 to 75 with acute or convalescent COVID-19. The CDR3 DNA follows: TGCGCCAGCAGCTTGGGGGACAGGGGGCATGGCTACACCTTC. Protein: CASSLGDRGHGYTF.